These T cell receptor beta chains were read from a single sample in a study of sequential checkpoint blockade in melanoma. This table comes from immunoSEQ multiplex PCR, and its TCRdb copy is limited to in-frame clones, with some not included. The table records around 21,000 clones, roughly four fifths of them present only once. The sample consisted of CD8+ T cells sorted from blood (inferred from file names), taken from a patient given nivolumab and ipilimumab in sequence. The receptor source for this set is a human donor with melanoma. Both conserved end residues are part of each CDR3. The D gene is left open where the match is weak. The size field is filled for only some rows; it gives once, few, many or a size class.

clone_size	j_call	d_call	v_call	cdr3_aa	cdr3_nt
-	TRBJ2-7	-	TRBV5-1	CASSSAGIYEQYF	TGCGCCAGCAGCTCGGCAGGAATCTACGAGCAGTACTTC
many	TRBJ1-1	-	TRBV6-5	CASSYSSGTAFF	TGTGCCAGCAGTTACTCATCAGGTACGGCTTTCTTT
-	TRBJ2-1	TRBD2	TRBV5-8	CASSSGLANEQFF	TGTGCCAGCAGTTCGGGACTAGCCAATGAGCAGTTCTTC
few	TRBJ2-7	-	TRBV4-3	CASSQASDRSTYEQYF	TGCGCCAGCAGCCAGGCTTCAGACAGGTCCACCTACGAGCAGTACTTC
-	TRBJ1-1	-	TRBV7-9	CASNRDNQLNTEAFF	TGTGCCAGCAACCGGGACAACCAGTTGAACACTGAAGCTTTCTTT
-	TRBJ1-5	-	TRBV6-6	CASSFGQPQHF	TGTGCCAGCAGTTTCGGGCAGCCCCAGCATTTT
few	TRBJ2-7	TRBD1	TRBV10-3	CAISDQTGDEQYF	TGTGCCATCAGTGACCAGACAGGGGACGAGCAGTACTTC
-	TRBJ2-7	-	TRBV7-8	CASTSSAGPLGQYF	TGTGCCAGCACCTCGAGCGCGGGACCCCTTGGGCAGTACTTC
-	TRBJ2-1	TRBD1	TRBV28	CASSGTGLSNEQFF	TGTGCCAGCAGCGGGACAGGGCTATCTAATGAGCAGTTCTTC
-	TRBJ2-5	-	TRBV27	CASSLSLDLETQYF	TGTGCCAGCAGTTTATCCTTAGATTTGGAGACCCAGTACTTC
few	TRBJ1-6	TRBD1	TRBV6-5	CASSHGQGGTLHF	TGTGCCAGCAGTCACGGACAGGGTGGTACCCTCCACTTT
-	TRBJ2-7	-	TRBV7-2	CASSRPYSGSEQYF	TGTGCCAGCAGCCGACCTTACTCGGGGAGCGAGCAGTACTTC
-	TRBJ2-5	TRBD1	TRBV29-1	CSVTGTGNQETQYF	TGCAGCGTTACCGGGACAGGAAACCAAGAGACCCAGTACTTC
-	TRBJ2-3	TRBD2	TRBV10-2	CASSELAGKVGDTQYF	TGCGCCAGCAGTGAGTTAGCGGGGAAGGTGGGAGATACGCAGTATTTT
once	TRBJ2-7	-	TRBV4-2	CASSSTERRYEQYF	TGTGCCAGCAGCTCCACAGAGAGGAGGTACGAGCAGTACTTC
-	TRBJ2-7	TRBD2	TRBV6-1	CASSGQTSGGGYEQYF	TGTGCCAGCAGTGGCCAGACTAGCGGGGGTGGTTACGAGCAGTACTTC
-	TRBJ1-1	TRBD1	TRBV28	CASRTDRGYTEAFF	TGTGCCAGCAGAACCGACAGGGGTTACACTGAAGCTTTCTTT